This T cell receptor beta chain came from a study of T-cell reconstitution after alpha-beta-depleted transplantation in children. This clonotype was seen only a few times. Preparation of the TCRbeta library was carried out with unique molecular identifiers. Using its own MiXCR run on the PCR reads, TCRdb lists one record per CDR3 protein. The sample has around 380,000 distinct CDR3 sequences, 11% seen once. The CDR3 spans 14 residues. Trimming removed 4 bases at V and 8 bases at J, with 15 bases between. From germline, CDR1 is SGHRS and CDR2 YFSETQ. Here the sequenced sample was PBMCs from the stem cell graft donor, taken from the stem cell graft. The TCR comes from a human donor who donated a stem cell graft to a child with acute myeloid leukemia. The chain employs TRBV5-1 and TRBJ1-4; D unresolved. The CDR3 loop is CASSPDSPGEKLFF. The DNA for the CDR3 is TGCGCCAGCAGCCCGGACTCCCCGGGGGAAAAACTGTTTTTT.